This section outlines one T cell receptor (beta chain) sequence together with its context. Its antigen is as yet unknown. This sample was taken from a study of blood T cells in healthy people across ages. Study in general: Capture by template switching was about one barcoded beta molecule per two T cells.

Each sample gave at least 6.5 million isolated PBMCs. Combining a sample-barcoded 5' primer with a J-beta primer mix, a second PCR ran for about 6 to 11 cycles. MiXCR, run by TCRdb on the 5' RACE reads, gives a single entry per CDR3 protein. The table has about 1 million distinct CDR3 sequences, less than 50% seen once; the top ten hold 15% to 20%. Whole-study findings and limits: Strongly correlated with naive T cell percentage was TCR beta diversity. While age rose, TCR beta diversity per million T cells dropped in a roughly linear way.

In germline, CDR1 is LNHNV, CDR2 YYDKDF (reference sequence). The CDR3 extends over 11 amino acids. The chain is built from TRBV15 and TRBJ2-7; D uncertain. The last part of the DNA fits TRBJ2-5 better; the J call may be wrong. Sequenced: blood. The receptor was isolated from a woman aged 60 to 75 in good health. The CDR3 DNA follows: TGTGCCACCAGCAGGCTCCAGACCCAGTACTTC. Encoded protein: CATSRLQTQYF.